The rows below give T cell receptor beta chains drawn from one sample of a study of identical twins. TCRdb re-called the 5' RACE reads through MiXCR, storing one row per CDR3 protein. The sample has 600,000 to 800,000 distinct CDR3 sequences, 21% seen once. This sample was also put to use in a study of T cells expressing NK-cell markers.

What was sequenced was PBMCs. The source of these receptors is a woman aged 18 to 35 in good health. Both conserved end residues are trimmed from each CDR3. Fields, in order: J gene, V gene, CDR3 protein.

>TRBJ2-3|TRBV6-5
ASSYTQGLVPGTDTQY
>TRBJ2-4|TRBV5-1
ASSLAGHDKNIQY
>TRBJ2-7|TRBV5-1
ASKNGTSISYEQY
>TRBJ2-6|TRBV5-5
ASSWDSGSGANVLT
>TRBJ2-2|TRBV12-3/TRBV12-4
ASSLDTGELF
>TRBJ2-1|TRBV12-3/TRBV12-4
ASTGQGNEQF
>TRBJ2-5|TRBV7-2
ASSLIGGKETQY
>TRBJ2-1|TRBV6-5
ASSYAAYNEQF
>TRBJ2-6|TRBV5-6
ASSLYAGANVLT
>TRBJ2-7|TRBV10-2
ASSESTSNEQY
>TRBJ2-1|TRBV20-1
SAPRVLAGGSSYNEQF
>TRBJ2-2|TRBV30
AWSVQWGTGNTGELF